This T cell receptor (beta chain) was retrieved from a study of CDR3 diversity in severe acne. TCRdb analysed the PCR reads with MiXCR anew, one entry per CDR3 protein. The sample yields about 98,000 distinct CDR3 sequences, around 56% seen once. This CDR3 contains 14 residues. V lost 0 bases, J lost 0 bases, and 7 bases lay in between. CDR1 and CDR2 from the germline V gene are SGHDT and YYEEEE. This clonotype is judged medium-sized (0.01 to 0.1%). This sequence originates from a male donor with acne. Sequencing used blood. V gene TRBV5-6 combines with J gene TRBJ2-7; D unresolved. CDR3 sequence (DNA): TGTGCCAGCAGCTTGGACATAAACTCCTACGAGCAGTACTTC. Protein: CASSLDINSYEQYF.